These T cell receptor beta chains were read from a single sample in a study of OX40 agonist ivuxolimab in advanced cancers. Assay: immunoSEQ multiplex PCR; the TCRdb copy retains only in-frame clones and omits some. The sample has over 95,000 clones, more than 85% seen once. Specimen: CD4+ or CD8+ T cells sorted from blood, collected in a trial of the OX40 agonist ivuxolimab. The source is an adult with an advanced solid tumor such as melanoma, head and neck, liver or kidney cancer. Both conserved end residues are trimmed from each CDR3.

TRBV6-5	TRBJ1-4	ASSYDRVSYEKLF
TRBV7-2	TRBJ2-1	ASSSGLAVSNF
TRBV19	TRBJ1-5	ASATGYSNQPQH
TRBV5-1	TRBJ2-1	ASMQANPGEQF
TRBV4-1	TRBJ2-7	ASSQAAGQSYEQY
TRBV25-1	TRBJ2-7	ASSENPGHAKYEQY
TRBV5-1	TRBJ2-1	ASSFGLAGVEQF
TRBV5-1	TRBJ2-5	ASSLGTSGSQETQY
TRBV6-1	TRBJ1-1	ASSAGLYTEAF
TRBV19	TRBJ2-7	ASSLASGDPQY
TRBV7-2	TRBJ2-5	ASSLGSASGETQY
TRBV18	TRBJ2-7	ASSPLEGAYEQY
TRBV10-2	TRBJ1-5	ASSEGPGVGNQPQH
TRBV5-1	TRBJ2-7	ASSWGGLENYEQY
TRBV7-9	TRBJ1-6	ASSLGTGRSPLH
TRBV28	TRBJ2-2	ASSLGTWGGELF
TRBV7-3	TRBJ2-1	ASSLRLAGGNEQF
TRBV18	TRBJ1-2	ASSPKGQSAGGYT
TRBV11-2	TRBJ2-7	ASSLRTGGNEQY
TRBV7-2	TRBJ2-3	ASSSRWTSGPDTQY
TRBV2	TRBJ1-4	ASSEFPGRYEKLF
TRBV6-1	TRBJ2-5	ASRPGAQETQY
TRBV7-2	TRBJ2-7	ASSSRQGAGVPEQY
TRBV5-6	TRBJ1-2	ASSWGPGPGYT
TRBV19	TRBJ2-1	ATTREAHNEQF
TRBV7-9	TRBJ1-1	ASSVERGGTEAF
TRBV28	TRBJ2-3	ASSFRGGTDTQY
TRBV18	TRBJ2-2	ASSPRGLAGGSTGELF
TRBV4-1	TRBJ2-5	ASSRKPGQGTSGRASETQY
TRBV18	TRBJ2-7	ASSPRAGGYEQY
TRBV7-9	TRBJ2-3	ASSAPGLGTDTQY
TRBV18	TRBJ2-5	ASSKGLQETQY
TRBV18	TRBJ2-7	ASSPLVTSGYYEQY
TRBV11-2	TRBJ1-5	ASSLGDSSNQPQH
TRBV7-5	TRBJ1-5	ARSFTTGGVCQPQH
TRBV7-9	TRBJ2-7	ASSLDLAYEQY
TRBV5-4	TRBJ2-1	ASSLGGGPVYNEQF
TRBV18	TRBJ2-5	ASSPLAGGETQY
TRBV7-2	TRBJ2-1	ASSLGGGRRGHTEQF
TRBV7-9	TRBJ2-7	ASSLQAGDEQY
TRBV2	TRBJ2-5	ASSGTGGLQETQY
TRBV5-8	TRBJ1-4	ASSYQGTVGEKLF
TRBV7-3	TRBJ2-2	ASSPQPTSANSLAGGTGELF
TRBV30	TRBJ2-7	AWSVQLGSYEQY
TRBV7-8	TRBJ2-6	ASSLEGRSFGANVLT
TRBV5-5	TRBJ1-1	ASSLAIVLATYHAF
TRBV27	TRBJ1-5	ASSLNGLQNQPQH
TRBV5-5	TRBJ2-2	ASSLVLLDTGELF
TRBV4-3	TRBJ2-7	ASSQDRAGSEQY
TRBV7-2	TRBJ2-7	ASAVGPASYEQY
TRBV27	TRBJ2-7	ASSFTTGTGVPYEQY
TRBV7-9	TRBJ2-1	ASSLMDSSYNEQF
TRBV6-6	TRBJ2-7	ASSYVGQGNEQY
TRBV19	TRBJ1-3	ASSTSYDTGNTIY